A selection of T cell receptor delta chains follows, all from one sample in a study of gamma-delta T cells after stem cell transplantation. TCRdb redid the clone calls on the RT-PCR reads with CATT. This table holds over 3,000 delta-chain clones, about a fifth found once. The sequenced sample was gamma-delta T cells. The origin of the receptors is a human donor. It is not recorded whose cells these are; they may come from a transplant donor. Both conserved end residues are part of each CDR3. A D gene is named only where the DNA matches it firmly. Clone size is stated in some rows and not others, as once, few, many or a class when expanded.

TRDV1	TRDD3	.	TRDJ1	CALAPCTGGYATDKLIF	TGTGCTCTTGCGCCGTGTACTGGGGGATACGCCACCGATAAACTCATCTTT
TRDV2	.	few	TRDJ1	CACDTAPHPGGGPYTDKLIF	TGTGCCTGTGACACCGCCCCACACCCGGGAGGGGGACCTTACACCGATAAACTCATCTTT
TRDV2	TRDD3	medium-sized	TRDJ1	CACDGLLGEKSTDKLIF	TGTGCCTGTGACGGGTTACTGGGGGAAAAGAGTACCGATAAACTCATCTTT
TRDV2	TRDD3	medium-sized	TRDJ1	CACSVLGDIQSDKLIF	TGTGCCTGCTCCGTACTGGGGGATATTCAGTCCGATAAACTCATCTTT
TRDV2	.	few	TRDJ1	CACDTLLLGHTGTDKLIF	TGTGCCTGTGACACCCTATTACTGGGCCATACGGGGACCGATAAACTCATCTTT
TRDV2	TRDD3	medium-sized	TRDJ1	CACDGLLGDTGGDKLIF	TGTGCCTGTGACGGATTACTGGGGGATACCGGCGGCGATAAACTCATCTTT
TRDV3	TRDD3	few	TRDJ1	CASRRPGGLPNVYTDKLIF	TGTGCCTCCAGAAGGCCTGGGGGCCTCCCTAACGTGTACACCGATAAACTCATCTTT
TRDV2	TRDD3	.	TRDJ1	CACDTLGDTGADKLIF	TGTGCCTGTGACACACTGGGGGATACTGGGGCCGATAAACTCATCTTT
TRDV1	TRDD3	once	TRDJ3	CALRELNLHGTGGYRMQVWDTRQMFF	TGTGCTCTTAGGGAACTGAACCTACATGGTACTGGGGGATACCGCATGCAAGTCTGGGACACCCGACAGATGTTTTTC
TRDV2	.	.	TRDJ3	CACDTAGTTLSSWDTRQMFF	TGTGCCTGTGACACCGCCGGTACTACCTTAAGCTCCTGGGACACCCGACAGATGTTTTTC
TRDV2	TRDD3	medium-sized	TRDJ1	CACDTLFTGGPQGSDKLIF	TGTGCCTGTGACACCCTCTTTACTGGGGGCCCGCAGGGGTCCGATAAACTCATCTTT
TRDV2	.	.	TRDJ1	CACDTLGGGATDKLIF	TGTGCCTGTGACACGTTAGGGGGGGGGGCCACCGATAAACTCATCTTT
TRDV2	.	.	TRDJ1	CACDTAGDQYTDKLIF	TGTGCCTGTGACACCGCCGGGGACCAGTACACCGATAAACTCATCTTT
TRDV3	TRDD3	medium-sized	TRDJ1	CAFTARGYRKAVDKLIF	TGTGCCTTTACCGCCCGGGGATACAGGAAGGCGGTCGATAAACTCATCTTT
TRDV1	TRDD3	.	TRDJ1	CALGVHIPRGLLGDTRADKLIF	TGTGCTCTTGGGGTCCATATTCCTAGAGGCCTTTTGGGGGATACGCGGGCCGATAAACTCATCTTT
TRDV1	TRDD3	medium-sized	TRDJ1	CALGSSFLPYRGPGDTDKLIF	TGTGCTCTTGGGTCGAGCTTCCTACCCTACAGGGGACCGGGGGATACGGATAAACTCATCTTT
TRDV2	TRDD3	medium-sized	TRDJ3	CACDKTGGFDSWDTRQMFF	TGTGCCTGTGACAAAACTGGGGGCTTCGACTCCTGGGACACCCGACAGATGTTTTTC